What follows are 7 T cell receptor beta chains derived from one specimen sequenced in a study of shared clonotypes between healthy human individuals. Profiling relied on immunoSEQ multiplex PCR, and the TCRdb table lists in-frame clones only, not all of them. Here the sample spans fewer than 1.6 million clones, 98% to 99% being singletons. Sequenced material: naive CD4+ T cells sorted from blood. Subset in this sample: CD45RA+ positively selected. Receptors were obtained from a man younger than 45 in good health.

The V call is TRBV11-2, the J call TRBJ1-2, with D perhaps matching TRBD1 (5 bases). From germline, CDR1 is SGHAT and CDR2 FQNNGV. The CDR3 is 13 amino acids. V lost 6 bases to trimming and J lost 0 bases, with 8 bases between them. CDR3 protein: CASRGEANYGYTF. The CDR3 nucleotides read TGTGCCAGCAGGGGGGAAGCTAACTATGGCTACACCTTC.

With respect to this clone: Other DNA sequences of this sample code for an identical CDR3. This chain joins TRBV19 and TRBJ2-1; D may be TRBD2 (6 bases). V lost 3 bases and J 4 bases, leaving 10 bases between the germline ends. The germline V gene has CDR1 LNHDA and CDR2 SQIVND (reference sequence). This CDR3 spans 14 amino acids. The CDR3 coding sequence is TGTGCCAGTAGTATTGGGGGGAGTTACAATGAGCAGTTCTTC. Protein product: CASSIGGSYNEQFF.

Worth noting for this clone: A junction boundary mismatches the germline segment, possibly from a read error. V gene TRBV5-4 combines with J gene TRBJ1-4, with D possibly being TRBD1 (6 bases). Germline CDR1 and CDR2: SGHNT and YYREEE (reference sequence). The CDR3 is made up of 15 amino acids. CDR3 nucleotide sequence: TGTGCCAGCAGTCACCACTCGACAGGTTATGAGAAACTGTTTTTT. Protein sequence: CASSHHSTGYEKLFF.

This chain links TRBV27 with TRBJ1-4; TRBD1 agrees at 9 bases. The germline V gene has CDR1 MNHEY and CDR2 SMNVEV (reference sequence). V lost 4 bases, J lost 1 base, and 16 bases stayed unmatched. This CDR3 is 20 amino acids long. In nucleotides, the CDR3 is TGTGCCAGCAGTTCTTTACAGGGGGCTACGATCGGGTTAACTAATGAAAAACTGTTTTTT. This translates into CASSSLQGATIGLTNEKLFF.

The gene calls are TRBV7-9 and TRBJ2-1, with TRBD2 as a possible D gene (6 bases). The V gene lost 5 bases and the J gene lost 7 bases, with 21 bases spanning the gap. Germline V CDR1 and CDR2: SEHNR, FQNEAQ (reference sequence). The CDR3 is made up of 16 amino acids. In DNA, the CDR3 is TGTGCCAGCAGCGAGGGTCCGGGACTTCCCCTTAATGAGCAGTTCTTC. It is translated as CASSEGPGLPLNEQFF.

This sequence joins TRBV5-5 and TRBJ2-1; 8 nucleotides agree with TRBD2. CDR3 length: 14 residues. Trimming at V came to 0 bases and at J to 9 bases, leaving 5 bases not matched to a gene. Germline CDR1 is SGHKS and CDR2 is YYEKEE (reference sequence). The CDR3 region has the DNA TGTGCCAGCAGCTTGGGGACTAGCTTGCTTGAGCAGTTCTTC. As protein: CASSLGTSLLEQFF.

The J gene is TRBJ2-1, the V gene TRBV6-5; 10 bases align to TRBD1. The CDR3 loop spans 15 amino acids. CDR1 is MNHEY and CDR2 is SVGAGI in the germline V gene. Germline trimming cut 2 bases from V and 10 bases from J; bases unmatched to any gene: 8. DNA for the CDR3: TGTGCCAGCAGTTACGACAGGGGGCGTGTACCCGAGCAGTTCTTC. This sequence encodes CASSYDRGRVPEQFF.